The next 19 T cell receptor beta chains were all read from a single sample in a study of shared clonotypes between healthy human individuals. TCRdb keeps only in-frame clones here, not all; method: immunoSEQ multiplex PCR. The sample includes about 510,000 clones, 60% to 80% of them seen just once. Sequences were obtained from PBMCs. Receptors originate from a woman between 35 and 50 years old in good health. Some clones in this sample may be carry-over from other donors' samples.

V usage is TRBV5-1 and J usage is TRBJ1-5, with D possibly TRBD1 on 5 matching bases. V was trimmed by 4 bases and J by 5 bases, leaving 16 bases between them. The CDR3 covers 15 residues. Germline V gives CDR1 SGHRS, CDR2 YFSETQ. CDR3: CASSNTGGDDQPQHF. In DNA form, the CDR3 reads TGCGCCAGCAGCAATACGGGGGGGGACGATCAGCCCCAGCATTTT.

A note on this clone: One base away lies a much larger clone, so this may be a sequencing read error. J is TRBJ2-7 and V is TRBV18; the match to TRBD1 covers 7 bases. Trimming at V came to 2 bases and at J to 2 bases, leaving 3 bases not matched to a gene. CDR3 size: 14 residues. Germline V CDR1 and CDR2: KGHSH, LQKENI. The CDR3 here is CASSPGTDPYEQYF. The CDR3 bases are TGTGCCAGCTCACCAGGGACAGATCCCTACGAGCAGTACTTC. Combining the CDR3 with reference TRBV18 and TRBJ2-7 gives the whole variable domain NAGVMQNPRHLVRRRGQEARLRCSPMKGHSHVYWYRQLPEEGLKFMVYLQKENIIDESGMPKERFSAEFPKEGPSILRIQQVVRGDSAAYFCASSPGTDPYEQYFGPGTRLTVT.

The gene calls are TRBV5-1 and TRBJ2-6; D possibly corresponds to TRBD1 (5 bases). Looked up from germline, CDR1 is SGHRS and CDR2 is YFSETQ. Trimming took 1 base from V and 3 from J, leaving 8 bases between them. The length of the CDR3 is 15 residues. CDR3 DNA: TGCGCCAGCAGCTTGCAACAGGTTGGGGCCAACGTCCTGACTTTC. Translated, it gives CASSLQQVGANVLTF. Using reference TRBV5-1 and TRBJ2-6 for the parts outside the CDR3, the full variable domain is KAGVTQTPRYLIKTRGQQVTLSCSPISGHRSVSWYQQTPGQGLQFLFEYFSETQRNKGNFPGRFSGRQFSNSRSEMNVSTLELGDSALYLCASSLQQVGANVLTFGAGSRLTVL.

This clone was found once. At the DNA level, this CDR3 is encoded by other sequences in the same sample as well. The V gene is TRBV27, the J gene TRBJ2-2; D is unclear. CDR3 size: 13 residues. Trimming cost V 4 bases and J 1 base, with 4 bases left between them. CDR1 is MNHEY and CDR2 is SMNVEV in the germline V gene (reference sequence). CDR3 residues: CASSSQNTGELFF. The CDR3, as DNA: TGTGCCAGCAGTTCGCAGAACACCGGGGAGCTGTTTTTT.

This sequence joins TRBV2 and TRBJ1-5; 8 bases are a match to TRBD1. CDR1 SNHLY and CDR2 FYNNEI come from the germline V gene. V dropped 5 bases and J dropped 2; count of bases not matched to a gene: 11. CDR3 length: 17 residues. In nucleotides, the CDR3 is TGTGCCAGCAGTTTTTCAATGGGACAGGAAGGCAATCAGCCCCAGCATTTT. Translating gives CASSFSMGQEGNQPQHF.

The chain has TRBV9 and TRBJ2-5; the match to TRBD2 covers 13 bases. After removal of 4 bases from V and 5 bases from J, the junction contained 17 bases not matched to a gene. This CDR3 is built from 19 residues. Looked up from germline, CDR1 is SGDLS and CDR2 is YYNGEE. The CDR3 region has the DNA TGTGCCAGCAGCCCTCCCCCCGGGACTAGCGGGGCCCGTGGGGAGACCCAGTACTTC. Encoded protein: CASSPPPGTSGARGETQYF.

In nucleotides, the CDR3 is TGTGCCAGCAGTCAACACCCACTAGCGAGGCGCAATGAGCAGTTCTTC. Protein product: CASSQHPLARRNEQFF. The rearrangement joins TRBV28 to TRBJ2-1, with 7 bases lining up with TRBD2. CDR1 is MDHEN and CDR2 is SYDVKM in the germline V gene. V gave up 5 bases and J gave up 6 bases; unmatched junction bases: 13. The CDR3 extends over 16 amino acids.

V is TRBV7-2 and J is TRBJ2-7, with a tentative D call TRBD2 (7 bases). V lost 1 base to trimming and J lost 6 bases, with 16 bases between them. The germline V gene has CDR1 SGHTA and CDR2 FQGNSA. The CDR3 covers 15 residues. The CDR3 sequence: CASSLVGRGPREQYF. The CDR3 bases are TGTGCCAGCAGCTTAGTCGGGCGGGGGCCCCGCGAGCAGTACTTC.

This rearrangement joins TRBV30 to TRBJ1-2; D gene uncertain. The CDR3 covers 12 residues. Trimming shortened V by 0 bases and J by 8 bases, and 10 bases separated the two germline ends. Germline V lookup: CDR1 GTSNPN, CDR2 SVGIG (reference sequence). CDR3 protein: CAWSVSGMGYTF. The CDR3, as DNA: TGTGCCTGGAGTGTATCGGGGATGGGCTACACCTTC.

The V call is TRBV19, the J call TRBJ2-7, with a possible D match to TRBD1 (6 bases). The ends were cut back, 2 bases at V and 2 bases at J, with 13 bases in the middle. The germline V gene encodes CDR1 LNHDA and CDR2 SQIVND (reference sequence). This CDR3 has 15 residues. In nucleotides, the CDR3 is TGTGCCAGTAGTATAAGCCGGGACACCGCCTACGAGCAGTACTTC. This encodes CASSISRDTAYEQYF.

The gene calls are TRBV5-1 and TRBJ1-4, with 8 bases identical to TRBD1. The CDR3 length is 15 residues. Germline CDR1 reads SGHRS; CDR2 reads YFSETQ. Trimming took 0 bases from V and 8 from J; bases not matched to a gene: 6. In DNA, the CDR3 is TGCGCCAGCAGCTTGGCTACAGGGGGTGTAGAAAAACTGTTTTTT. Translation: CASSLATGGVEKLFF.

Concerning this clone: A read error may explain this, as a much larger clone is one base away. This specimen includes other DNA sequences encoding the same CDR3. As DNA, the CDR3 is TGTGCCAGCAGCCCGGGCTACGAGCAGTACTTC. Residues: CASSPGYEQYF. The chain links TRBV7-2 to TRBJ2-7; D uncertain. V was trimmed by 5 bases and J by 3 bases, leaving 5 bases between them. The V gene's germline CDR1 is SGHTA and CDR2 FQGNSA. CDR3 length: 11 residues.

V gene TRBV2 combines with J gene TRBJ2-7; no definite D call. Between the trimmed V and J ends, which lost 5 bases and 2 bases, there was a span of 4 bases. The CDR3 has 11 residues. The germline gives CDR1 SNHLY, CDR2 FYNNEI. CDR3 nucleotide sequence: TGTGCCAGCAGTCCAACCTACGAGCAGTACTTC. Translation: CASSPTYEQYF.

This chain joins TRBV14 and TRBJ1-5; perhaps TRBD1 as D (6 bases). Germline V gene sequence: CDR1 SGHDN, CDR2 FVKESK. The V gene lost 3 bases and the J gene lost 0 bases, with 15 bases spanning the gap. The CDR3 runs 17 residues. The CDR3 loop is CASSHGSGAGSNQPQHF. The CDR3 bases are TGTGCCAGCAGCCATGGGTCAGGGGCAGGTAGCAATCAGCCCCAGCATTTT.

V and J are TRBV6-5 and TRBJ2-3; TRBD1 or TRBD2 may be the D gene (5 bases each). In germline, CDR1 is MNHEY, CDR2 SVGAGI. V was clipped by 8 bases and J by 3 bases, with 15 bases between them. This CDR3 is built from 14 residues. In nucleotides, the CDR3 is TGTGCCAGCGGGAGACAGCCCGGGACAGATACGCAGTATTTT. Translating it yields CASGRQPGTDTQYF.

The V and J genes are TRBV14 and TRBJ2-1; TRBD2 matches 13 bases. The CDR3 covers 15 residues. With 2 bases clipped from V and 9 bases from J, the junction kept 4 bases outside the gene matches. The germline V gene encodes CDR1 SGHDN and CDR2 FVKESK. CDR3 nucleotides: TGTGCCAGCAGCCAAATCGGACTAGCGGGAGTTGAGCAGTTCTTC. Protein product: CASSQIGLAGVEQFF. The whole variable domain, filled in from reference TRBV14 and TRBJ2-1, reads EAGVTQFPSHSVIEKGQTVTLRCDPISGHDNLYWYRRVMGKEIKFLLHFVKESKQDESGMPNNRFLAERTGGTYSTLKVQPAELEDSGVYFCASSQIGLAGVEQFFGPGTRLTVL.

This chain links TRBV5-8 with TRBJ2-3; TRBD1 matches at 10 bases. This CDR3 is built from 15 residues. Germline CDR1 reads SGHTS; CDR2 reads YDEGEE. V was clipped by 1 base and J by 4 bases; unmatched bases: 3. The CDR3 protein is CASSLRQGAPDTQYF. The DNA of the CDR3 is TGTGCCAGCAGCTTGCGACAGGGGGCTCCAGATACGCAGTATTTT. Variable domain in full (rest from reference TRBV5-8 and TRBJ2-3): EAGVTQSPTHLIKTRGQQATLRCSPISGHTSVYWYQQALGLGLQFLLWYDEGEERNRGNFPPRFSGRQFPNYSSELNVNALELEDSALYLCASSLRQGAPDTQYFGPGTRLTVL.

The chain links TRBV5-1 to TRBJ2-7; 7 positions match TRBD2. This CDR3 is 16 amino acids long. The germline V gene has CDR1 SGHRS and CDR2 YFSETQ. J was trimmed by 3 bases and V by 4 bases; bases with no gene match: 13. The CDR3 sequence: CASSLEPLGGSYEQYF. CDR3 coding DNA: TGCGCCAGCAGCCTCGAGCCCCTCGGCGGGAGCTACGAGCAGTACTTC.

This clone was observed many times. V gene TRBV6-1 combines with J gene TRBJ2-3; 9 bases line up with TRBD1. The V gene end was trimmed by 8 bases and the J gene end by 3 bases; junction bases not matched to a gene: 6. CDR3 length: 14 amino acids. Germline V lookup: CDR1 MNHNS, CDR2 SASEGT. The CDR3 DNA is TGTGCCAGCTCCCCAGGACAGGGGACAGATACGCAGTATTTT. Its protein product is CASSPGQGTDTQYF.